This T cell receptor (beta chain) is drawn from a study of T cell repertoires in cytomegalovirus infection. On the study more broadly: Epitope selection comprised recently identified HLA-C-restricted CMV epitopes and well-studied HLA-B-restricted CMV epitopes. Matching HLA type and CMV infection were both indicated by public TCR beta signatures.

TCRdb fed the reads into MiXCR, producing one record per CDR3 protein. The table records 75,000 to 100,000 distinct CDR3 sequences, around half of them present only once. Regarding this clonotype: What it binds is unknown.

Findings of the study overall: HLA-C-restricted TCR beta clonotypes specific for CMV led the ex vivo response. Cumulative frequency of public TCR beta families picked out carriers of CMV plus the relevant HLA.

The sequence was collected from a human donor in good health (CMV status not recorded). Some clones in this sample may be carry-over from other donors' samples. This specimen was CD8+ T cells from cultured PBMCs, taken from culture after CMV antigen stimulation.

The CDR3 region is CASSLRDRNTGELFF. The CDR3 DNA is TGTGCCAGCAGCTTAAGGGACAGAAACACCGGGGAGCTGTTTTTT. The chain combines TRBV7-9 with TRBJ2-2; 7 nucleotides match TRBD1. The CDR3 runs 15 residues. V was clipped by 2 bases and J by 2 bases; unmatched bases: 2. Germline CDR1 reads SEHNR; CDR2 reads FQNEAQ (reference sequence).